Below, 32 T cell receptor beta chains from the same sample are listed, as sequenced in a study of Ad26.COV2.S vaccination and SARS-CoV-2 variants. Clones were read by immunoSEQ multiplex PCR, and TCRdb kept only the in-frame ones, dropping some. The table records about 370,000 clones, around 85% of them present only once. Treatment here: 15 to 20 received Ad26.COV2.S at low or high dose, single or two shots; roughly five received placebo; per-sample allocation not given. Repertoires come from day 63 after the first vaccine or placebo injection. The sequencing here drew on peripheral blood, taken in a trial of Ad26.COV2.S vaccine versus placebo. The origin of the receptors is a person aged 18-65 years who received the Ad26.COV2.S COVID-19 vaccine or a placebo.

The CDR3 region has the DNA TGTGCCATCAGTGAGGGACAGGGCGAGGGTGGCTACACCTTC. Protein sequence: CAISEGQGEGGYTF. The rearrangement links TRBV10-3 to TRBJ1-2; 8 bases agree with TRBD1. CDR1 and CDR2 from the germline V gene are ENHRY and SYGVKD. J was trimmed by 7 bases and V by 2 bases; bases with no gene match: 6. The CDR3 runs 14 residues.

The V gene is TRBV19, the J gene TRBJ1-2, with 9 bases aligning to TRBD1. After removal of 5 bases from V and 7 bases from J, the junction contained 11 bases not matched to a gene. Per germline, CDR1 LNHDA and CDR2 SQIVND (reference sequence). The CDR3 runs 15 residues. CDR3 coding DNA: TGTGCCAGTAGTTTCAGGGGACAGGGTCGGCGTGGCTACACCTTC. Translation: CASSFRGQGRRGYTF. The full variable domain, its missing parts supplied by reference TRBV19 and TRBJ1-2, is DGGITQSPKYLFRKEGQNVTLSCEQNLNHDAMYWYRQDPGQGLRLIYYSQIVNDFQKGDIAEGYSVSREKKESFPLTVTSAQKNPTAFYLCASSFRGQGRRGYTFGSGTRLTVV.

V and J are TRBV5-6 and TRBJ1-2; 9 nucleotides align to TRBD1. The CDR3 runs to 16 residues. The ends lost 0 bases at V and 8 bases at J; junction bases unmatched: 11. Germline V gene lookup returns CDR1 SGHDT and CDR2 YYEEEE. The CDR3 DNA sequence: TGTGCCAGCAGCTTGGTGGGACAGGGAAATGTAGAGGGCTACACCTTC. Translating it yields CASSLVGQGNVEGYTF.

CDR3 amino acids: CASTPSPPETQYF. The DNA for the CDR3 is TGTGCCAGCACCCCCTCCCCCCCCGAGACCCAGTACTTC. The chain joins TRBV7-2 to TRBJ2-5; D is ambiguous. The germline gives CDR1 SGHTA, CDR2 FQGNSA. The CDR3 totals 13 residues. V lost 7 bases and J 5 bases, leaving 14 bases between the germline ends.

Concerning this clone: Other DNA sequences in the same sample also yield this CDR3. V gene TRBV9 combines with J gene TRBJ1-2; the D is unclear. The CDR3 extends over 12 amino acids. Trimming shortened V by 0 bases and J by 8 bases, and 8 bases separated the two germline ends. Germline V gene sequence: CDR1 SGDLS, CDR2 YYNGEE. The CDR3 reads CASSVATGGYTF. In DNA, the CDR3 is TGTGCCAGCAGCGTAGCGACGGGAGGCTACACCTTC. The complete variable domain, with remaining parts taken from reference TRBV9 and TRBJ1-2, reads DSGVTQTPKHLITATGQRVTLRCSPRSGDLSVYWYQQSLDQGLQFLIQYYNGEERAKGNILERFSAQQFPDLHSELNLSSLELGDSALYFCASSVATGGYTFGSGTRLTVV.

The V call is TRBV6-5, the J call TRBJ2-7; 8 bases are a match to TRBD2. Germline V CDR1 and CDR2: MNHEY, SVGAGI. There are 14 residues in the CDR3. With V trimmed by 3 bases and J by 3 bases, 4 bases remained unmatched. The CDR3 sequence is CASSYRGGFYEQYF. CDR3 bases: TGTGCCAGCAGTTATCGCGGGGGGTTCTACGAGCAGTACTTC.

This clone was found a few times. The genes are TRBV4-3 and TRBJ2-1; a possible D gene is TRBD2 (5 bases). Germline CDR1 is LGHNA and CDR2 is YSLEER. This CDR3 spans 13 amino acids. V lost 4 bases and J lost 4, with 8 bases in between. The CDR3 sequence is CASSPPGYNEQFF. CDR3 sequence (DNA): TGCGCCAGCAGCCCTCCGGGATACAATGAGCAGTTCTTC.

This rearrangement joins TRBV5-5 to TRBJ1-2; D perhaps matches TRBD1 (6 bases). The CDR3 contains 14 residues. Germline CDR1 SGHKS, CDR2 YYEKEE (reference sequence). V lost 5 bases and J lost 3, with 14 bases in between. This CDR3 is CASSPAGGDYGYTF. The DNA of the CDR3 is TGTGCCAGCAGTCCGGCGGGGGGCGACTATGGCTACACCTTC.

The chain recombines TRBV10-1 with TRBJ2-5; D ambiguous. Per the germline V gene, CDR1 is WNHNN and CDR2 is SYGVQD (reference sequence). The CDR3 has 13 residues. V was shortened by 2 bases and J by 2 bases, with 6 bases between the two germline ends. DNA of the CDR3: TGCGCCAGCAGTGAGGGACCGCAAGAGACCCAGTACTTC. This sequence encodes CASSEGPQETQYF.

The V call is TRBV7-8, the J call TRBJ1-1; D uncertain. Trimming pared 2 bases from V and 0 bases from J, leaving 4 bases between. The length of the CDR3 is 13 residues. From germline, CDR1 is SGHVS and CDR2 FQNEAQ. The CDR3 sequence: CASSLSVNTEAFF. The CDR3 DNA reads TGTGCCAGCAGCTTATCAGTGAACACTGAAGCTTTCTTT.

The rearrangement joins TRBV3-1 (or the pseudogene TRBV3-2) to TRBJ2-3; no definite D call. From germline, CDR1 is LGHDT and CDR2 YNNKEL (reference sequence). CDR3 length: 15 amino acids. The V end was cut by 0 bases, the J end by 1 base, with 8 bases between. The CDR3 region has the DNA TGTGCCAGCAGCCAAGATCGGTCCCGCACAGATACGCAGTATTTT. Residues: CASSQDRSRTDTQYF.

The chain links TRBV7-2 to TRBJ1-1, with 7 positions matching TRBD1. Trimming cost V 1 base and J 8 bases; bases outside gene matches: 7. Germline loops: CDR1 SGHTA, CDR2 FQGNSA. CDR3 length: 14 amino acids. Written as DNA, the CDR3 is TGTGCCAGCAGCTTAGAGAGGGGGCGCGTAGAAGCTTTCTTT. Protein sequence: CASSLERGRVEAFF.

This chain links TRBV6-1 with TRBJ1-5; weak D call: TRBD1 (6 bases). CDR1 is MNHNS, CDR2 SASEGT, per germline. The CDR3 is 16 amino acids. V was shortened by 0 bases and J by 5 bases, with 14 bases between the two germline ends. The chain's CDR3 is CASSEAGGGWHQPQHF. The CDR3 DNA sequence: TGTGCCAGCAGTGAAGCGGGCGGGGGCTGGCATCAGCCCCAGCATTTT.

V usage is TRBV11-2 and J usage is TRBJ2-7; D not resolved. Germline V gene data show CDR1 as SGHAT and CDR2 as FQNNGV. Trimming pared 1 base from V and 3 bases from J, leaving 7 bases between. The CDR3 runs to 13 residues. CDR3 region: CASSLAKVYEQYF. DNA of the CDR3: TGTGCCAGCAGCTTAGCAAAGGTCTACGAGCAGTACTTC.

The chain uses TRBV10-1 and TRBJ2-5; D tentatively reads TRBD1 or TRBD2 (5 bases each). This CDR3 spans 13 amino acids. With 4 bases removed from V and 1 base from J, the gap between germline ends came to 7 bases. The germline V gene has CDR1 WNHNN and CDR2 SYGVQD (reference sequence). CDR3 coding DNA: TGCGCCAGCAGTGCAGGGACCCAAGAGACCCAGTACTTC. Encoded protein: CASSAGTQETQYF.

The chain links TRBV18 to TRBJ2-7; the match to TRBD1 covers 11 bases. Per the germline V gene, CDR1 is KGHSH and CDR2 is LQKENI. The CDR3 contains 15 residues. Trimming cost V 6 bases and J 3 bases; bases outside gene matches: 7. CDR3 region: CASSQGGTGGYEQYF. The DNA for the CDR3 is TGTGCCAGCTCGCAGGGAGGGACAGGGGGCTACGAGCAGTACTTC.

The chain has TRBV28 and TRBJ2-6; D is uncertain. V gave up 2 bases and J gave up 0 bases, with 5 bases separating them. This CDR3 contains 15 residues. Germline V CDR1 and CDR2: MDHEN, SYDVKM. In DNA form, the CDR3 reads TGTGCCAGCAGTTTAGGGAACTCTGGGGCCAACGTCCTGACTTTC. It specifies CASSLGNSGANVLTF.

V usage is TRBV10-3 and J usage is TRBJ1-3; tentative D call: TRBD1 (5 bases). Germline loops: CDR1 ENHRY, CDR2 SYGVKD. The CDR3 loop spans 14 amino acids. V was pared by 6 bases and J by 6 bases, with 15 bases between. The DNA for the CDR3 is TGTGCCATCAGAGGGACGGGAGCGGCAAACACCATATATTTT. Its protein product is CAIRGTGAANTIYF.

The V gene is TRBV6-1, the J gene TRBJ2-1; D not certain. V was shortened by 2 bases and J by 5 bases, with 10 bases between the two germline ends. This CDR3 has 14 residues. The germline CDR1 and CDR2 sequences are MNHNS and SASEGT. CDR3 in DNA: TGTGCCAGCAGTGAACATACCAGGAACAATGAGCAGTTCTTC. Its protein product is CASSEHTRNNEQFF.

The chain has TRBV5-4 and TRBJ1-1, with 7 bases aligning to TRBD1. The V and J ends lost 5 bases and 1 base, in that order; junction bases with no gene match: 8. The V gene's germline CDR1 is SGHNT and CDR2 YYREEE (reference sequence). The CDR3 is made up of 15 amino acids. As DNA, the CDR3 is TGTGCCAGCAGTGATGACAGGGCCGCGAACACTGAAGCTTTCTTT. Protein product: CASSDDRAANTEAFF. Using reference TRBV5-4 and TRBJ1-1 for the parts outside the CDR3, the full variable domain is ETGVTQSPTHLIKTRGQQVTLRCSSQSGHNTVSWYQQALGQGPQFIFQYYREEENGRGNFPPRFSGLQFPNYSSELNVNALELDDSALYLCASSDDRAANTEAFFGQGTRLTVV.

To note about this clone: The sample contains more than one DNA sequence encoding this CDR3. The chain couples TRBV18 to TRBJ2-7; D remains ambiguous. Germline V CDR1 and CDR2: KGHSH, LQKENI. The CDR3 totals 12 residues. Trimming shortened V by 3 bases and J by 3 bases, and 6 bases separated the two germline ends. The DNA of the CDR3 is TGTGCCAGCTCACCGGGCCGCTACGAGCAGTACTTC. Translation: CASSPGRYEQYF.

This chain uses TRBV4-1 with TRBJ2-5; 9 bases map to TRBD2. The CDR3 covers 15 residues. In germline, CDR1 is MGHRA, CDR2 YSYEKL. The V segment lost 4 bases and the J segment 4 bases; nucleotides outside the gene matches: 7. The CDR3 reads CASSPLSSGGETQYF. The CDR3 nucleotides are TGCGCCAGCAGCCCCCTTAGTAGCGGGGGAGAGACCCAGTACTTC.

The rearrangement uses TRBV5-1 and TRBJ1-2, with 7 bases lining up with TRBD1. Trimming removed 4 bases from V and 2 bases from J; junction bases left unmatched: 5. In germline, CDR1 is SGHRS, CDR2 YFSETQ. The CDR3 totals 14 residues. In DNA, the CDR3 is TGCGCCAGCAGCGGCCAGACAGGGAACTATGGCTACACCTTC. Translating gives CASSGQTGNYGYTF.

V is TRBV30 and J is TRBJ2-5; D tentatively reads TRBD1 or TRBD2 (5 bases each). CDR1 GTSNPN and CDR2 SVGIG come from the germline V gene (reference sequence). V lost 3 bases and J 2 bases, leaving 10 bases between the germline ends. This CDR3 is 13 amino acids long. This CDR3 is CAWSLGDQETQYF. For the CDR3, the DNA is TGTGCCTGGAGCCTGGGGGATCAAGAGACCCAGTACTTC.

The J gene is TRBJ1-2, the V gene TRBV7-2; D unresolved. Per germline, CDR1 SGHTA and CDR2 FQGNSA. The CDR3 sequence is 14 residues long. V lost 5 bases and J 3 bases, leaving 13 bases between the germline ends. CDR3 coding DNA: TGTGCCAGCAGCCCAAGGGAAGCCTACTATGGCTACACCTTC. This codes for CASSPREAYYGYTF.

The V gene is TRBV5-1, the J gene TRBJ2-1, with no clear D. The CDR3 spans 14 residues. V lost 0 bases to trimming and J lost 6 bases, with 10 bases between them. Germline assignment: CDR1 SGHRS and CDR2 YFSETQ. The DNA for the CDR3 is TGCGCCAGCAGCTTGGGACAAGTTAGCAATGAGCAGTTCTTC. Translating gives CASSLGQVSNEQFF.

The CDR3 DNA reads as TGTGCCAGCAGCATACGGCCCGTTAACTATGGCTACACCTTC. Encoded protein: CASSIRPVNYGYTF. This chain uses TRBV9 with TRBJ1-2; D not resolved. This CDR3 has 14 residues. Germline CDR1 is SGDLS and CDR2 is YYNGEE. Deletions cut 4 bases from V and 1 base from J, with 11 bases between.

V usage is TRBV7-2 and J usage is TRBJ2-3; TRBD2 aligns across 9 bases. The CDR3 sequence is 18 residues long. In germline, CDR1 is SGHTA, CDR2 FQGNSA. The V gene end was trimmed by 0 bases and the J gene end by 2 bases; junction bases not matched to a gene: 9. CDR3 DNA: TGTGCCAGCAGCTTAGCGCTAAGGGGACTAGCCATCACAGATACGCAGTATTTT. Translating gives CASSLALRGLAITDTQYF.

This clone was recorded only once. The chain couples TRBV21-1 to TRBJ1-1. TRBV21-1 is noted as a pseudogene. This CDR3 region has 15 residues. CDR3 sequence (DNA): TGTGCCAGCAGCACCGAGGGACGTCGGAACACTGAAGCTTTCTTT. It is translated as CASSTEGRRNTEAFF.

The chain links TRBV19 to TRBJ2-7, with a weak D call TRBD2 (5 bases). From germline, CDR1 is LNHDA and CDR2 SQIVND (reference sequence). This CDR3 comprises 13 residues. V was trimmed by 5 bases and J by 1 base, leaving 9 bases between them. For the CDR3, the DNA is TGTGCCAGTAGTCCCGGGGTGTCCTACGAGCAGTACTTC. This encodes CASSPGVSYEQYF.

The rearrangement links TRBV5-4 to TRBJ2-5; tentative D call: TRBD2 (6 bases). The CDR3 contains 14 residues. Germline assignment: CDR1 SGHNT and CDR2 YYREEE (reference sequence). V lost 3 bases and J lost 4, with 13 bases in between. CDR3 region: CASSSSGRRETQYF. For the CDR3, the DNA is TGTGCCAGCAGCTCGTCAGGGAGGCGAGAGACCCAGTACTTC.

The chain is built from TRBV5-1 and TRBJ2-1; D might be TRBD2 (5 bases). CDR3 length: 14 residues. CDR1 is SGHRS, CDR2 YFSETQ, per germline. V was trimmed by 4 bases and J by 6 bases, leaving 14 bases between them. The CDR3 sequence is CASSIGLEGNEQFF. CDR3 in DNA: TGCGCCAGCAGCATCGGACTTGAAGGCAATGAGCAGTTCTTC.